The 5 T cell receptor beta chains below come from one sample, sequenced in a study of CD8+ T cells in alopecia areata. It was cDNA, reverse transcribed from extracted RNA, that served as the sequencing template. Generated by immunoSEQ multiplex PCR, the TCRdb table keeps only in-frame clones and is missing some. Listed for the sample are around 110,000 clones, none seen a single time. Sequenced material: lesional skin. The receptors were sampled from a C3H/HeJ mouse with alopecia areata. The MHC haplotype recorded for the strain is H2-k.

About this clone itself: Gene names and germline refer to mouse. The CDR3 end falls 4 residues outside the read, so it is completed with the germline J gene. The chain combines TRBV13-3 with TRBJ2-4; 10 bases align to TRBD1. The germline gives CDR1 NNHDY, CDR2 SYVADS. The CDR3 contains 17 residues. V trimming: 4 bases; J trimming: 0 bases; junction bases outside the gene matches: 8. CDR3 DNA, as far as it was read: TGTGCCAGCAGTCCCCGGACAGGGGGGACTAGTCAAAAC. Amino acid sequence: CASSPRTGGTSQN. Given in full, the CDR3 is CASSPRTGGTSQNTLYF.

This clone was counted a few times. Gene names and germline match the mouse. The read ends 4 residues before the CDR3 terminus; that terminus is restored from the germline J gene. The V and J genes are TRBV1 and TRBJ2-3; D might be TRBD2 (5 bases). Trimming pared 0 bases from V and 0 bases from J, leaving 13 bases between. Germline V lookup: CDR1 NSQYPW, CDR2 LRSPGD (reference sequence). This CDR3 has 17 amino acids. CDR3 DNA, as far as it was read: TGCACCTGCAGTGCAGATCTGCCCTGGGTTAGTGCAGAA. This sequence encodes CTCSADLPWVSAE. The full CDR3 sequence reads CTCSADLPWVSAETLYF.

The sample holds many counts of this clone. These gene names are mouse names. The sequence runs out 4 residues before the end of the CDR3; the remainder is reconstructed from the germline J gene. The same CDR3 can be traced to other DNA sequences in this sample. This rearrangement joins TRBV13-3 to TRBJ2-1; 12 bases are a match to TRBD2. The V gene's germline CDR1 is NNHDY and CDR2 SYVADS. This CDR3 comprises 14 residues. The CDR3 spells CASSGDWGVAEQFF. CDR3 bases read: TGTGCCAGCAGCGGGGACTGGGGGGTAGCT.

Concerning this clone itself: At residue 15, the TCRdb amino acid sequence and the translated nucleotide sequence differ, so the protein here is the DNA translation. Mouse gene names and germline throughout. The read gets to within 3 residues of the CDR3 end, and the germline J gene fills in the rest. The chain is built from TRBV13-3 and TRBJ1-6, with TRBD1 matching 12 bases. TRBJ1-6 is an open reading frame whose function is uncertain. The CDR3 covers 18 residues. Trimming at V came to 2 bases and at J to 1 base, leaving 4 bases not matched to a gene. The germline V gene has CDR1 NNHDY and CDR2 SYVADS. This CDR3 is CASSEEGQGASYNSPLYF. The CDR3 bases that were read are TGTGCCAGCAGTGAAGAGGGACAGGGGGCATCCTATAATTCGCCC.

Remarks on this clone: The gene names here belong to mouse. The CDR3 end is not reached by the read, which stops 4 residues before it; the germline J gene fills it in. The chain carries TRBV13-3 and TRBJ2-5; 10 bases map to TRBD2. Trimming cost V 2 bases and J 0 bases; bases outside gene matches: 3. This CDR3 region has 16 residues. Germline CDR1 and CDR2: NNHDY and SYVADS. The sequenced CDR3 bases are TGTGCCAGCAGTGAACCTGGGGGGGCTAACCAAGAC. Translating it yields CASSEPGGANQD. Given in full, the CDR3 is CASSEPGGANQDTQYF.